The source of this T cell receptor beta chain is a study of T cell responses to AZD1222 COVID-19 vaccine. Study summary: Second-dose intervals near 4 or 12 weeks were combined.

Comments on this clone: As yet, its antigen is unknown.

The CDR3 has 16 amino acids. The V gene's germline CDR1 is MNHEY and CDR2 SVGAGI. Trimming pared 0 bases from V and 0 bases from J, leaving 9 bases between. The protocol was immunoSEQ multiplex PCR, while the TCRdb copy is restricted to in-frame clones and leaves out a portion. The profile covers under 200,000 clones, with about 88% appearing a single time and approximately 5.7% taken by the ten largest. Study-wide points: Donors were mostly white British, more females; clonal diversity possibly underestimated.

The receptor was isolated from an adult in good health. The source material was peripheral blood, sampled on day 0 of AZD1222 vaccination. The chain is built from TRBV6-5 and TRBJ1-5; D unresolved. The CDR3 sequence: CASSYSTPDSNQPQHF. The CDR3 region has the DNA TGTGCCAGCAGTTACTCGACGCCTGATAGCAATCAGCCCCAGCATTTT.